A selection of T cell receptor beta chains follows, all from one sample in a study of T-cell memory formation after mild COVID-19. TCRdb processed the 5' RACE reads anew with MiXCR; each CDR3 protein has one entry. The repertoire holds 400,000 to 500,000 distinct CDR3 sequences, with 15% to 20% as singletons. Sequencing was carried out using PBMCs or a T cell subset sorted from them (not recorded which). Receptors originate from a man younger than 35 who had mild COVID-19 (a few samples of this study predate the infection). Cell type and time point are not known. Each CDR3 is given with its conserved first and last residue.

>15|TRBV4-3
CASSQDVGRQETQYF
>16|TRBV7-2
CASSLSGGQGAEEQYF
>14|TRBV7-9
CASTPGQSNYGYTF
>15|TRBV4-1
CASSPPPSGANVLTF
>14|TRBV3-1
CASSQDDRGNEQFF
>16|TRBV4-3
CASSQDSFVEADTQYF
>13|TRBV29-1
CSVVVGGNQPQHF
>13|TRBV11-2
CASSPSGGNGYTF
>14|TRBV28
CASTQTGRSFGYTF
>12|TRBV7-2
CASSPSGGVIYF
>13|TRBV10-3
CAINEDRSSGYTF
>16|TRBV3-1
CASSPRTGVGGNTIYF
>15|TRBV11-2
CASSWTGGFQETQYF
>14|TRBV27
CASSPRQYTDTQYF
>14|TRBV4-1
CASSHQTANYGYTF
>17|TRBV5-1
CASSPHLDSYSYNEQFF
>14|TRBV4-1
CASSQVRRVTEAFF
>16|TRBV27
CASSQGGRTGAITQYF
>14|TRBV10-3
CAIRTDRDTDTQYF
>15|TRBV12-3/TRBV12-4
CASGRGVSGANVLTF
>19|TRBV3-1
CASSHTGTSRRGAKNIQYF
>14|TRBV10-2
CASSTRRAGETQYF
>13|TRBV12-3/TRBV12-4
CASSLGRQETQYF
>16|TRBV5-5
CASSLEFTNMDNEQFF
>14|TRBV24-1
CATSAGISNQPQHF
>15|TRBV12-3/TRBV12-4
CASSHQDGPFYGYTF
>14|TRBV7-9
CASSLEGNSYGYTF
>17|TRBV4-2
CASSQAYPLAGLETQYF
>15|TRBV6-4
CASSDHRLAPDTQYF
>15|TRBV6-1
CASSEDLGSYNEQFF
>16|TRBV6-2/TRBV6-3
CASTTGTGNLNTEAFF
>15|TRBV7-2
CASSLQVRHESEAFF
>14|TRBV6-6
CASRPDRRNQPQHF
>16|TRBV7-3
CASSLDGLRDRTEAFF
>12|TRBV6-2/TRBV6-3
CAGGRVYNEQFF
>13|TRBV6-6
CASSPTGSTEAFF
>15|TRBV12-3/TRBV12-4
CASSPDGMVLSPLHF
>12|TRBV6-1
CASQDLNQPQHF
>14|TRBV24-1
CATSDSGRQETQYF
>14|TRBV11-2
CASSQSGAPYEQYF
>14|TRBV27
CASSPGGSGETQYF
>13|TRBV12-3/TRBV12-4
CASSFPSGETQYF
>14|TRBV6-2/TRBV6-3
CASSPPIEAYEQYF
>14|TRBV14
CASSGGPLNTEAFF
>14|TRBV4-3
CASSQDGRVGEQYF
>15|TRBV7-8
CASSVGSRVRQGAFF
>14|TRBV30
CAWSVVAGSGEQYF
>14|TRBV20-1
CSARPVSANYGYTF
>15|TRBV6-5
CASRPVGGSGETQYF
>15|TRBV11-2
CASSLGGQGIETQYF
>13|TRBV27
CASSSGGMTEAFF
>16|TRBV28
CASSGDRGGDNQPQHF
>15|TRBV7-9
CASRQTGGHNNEQFF
>17|TRBV5-1
CASSLRGAAGTLNEQFF
>12|TRBV6-6
CASSKRDSYYTF